A single sample is the source of the 8 T cell receptor beta chains below, sequenced in a study of blood T cell repertoires in COVID-19. TCRdb's copy holds only in-frame clones and misses some; the assay was immunoSEQ multiplex PCR. Among around 150,000 clones, over 75% were seen once, and the ten largest hold approximately 11%. Sequencing input: peripheral blood. These receptors came from a human donor in a cohort sampled during active COVID-19.

The genes are TRBV5-1 and TRBJ1-1, with 11 bases matching TRBD1. J gave up 0 bases and V 3 bases, and 1 base lay outside the gene matches. Germline CDR1 reads SGHRS; CDR2 reads YFSETQ. The CDR3 has 15 amino acids. The CDR3 loop is CASSWTGGMNTEAFF. CDR3 DNA: TGCGCCAGCAGCTGGACAGGGGGCATGAACACTGAAGCTTTCTTT.

This chain links TRBV11-2 with TRBJ2-6, with a possible D match to TRBD1 (6 bases). The germline gives CDR1 SGHAT, CDR2 FQNNGV. This CDR3 contains 17 residues. Trimming pared 3 bases from V and 2 bases from J, leaving 14 bases between. The CDR3 coding sequence is TGTGCCAGCAGCTTCATTCCCGGGACACCTGGGGCCAACGTCCTGACTTTC. This encodes CASSFIPGTPGANVLTF.

The chain joins TRBV21-1 to TRBJ2-7; the table assigns TRBD1, which was not confirmed against the DNA. TRBV21-1 corresponds to a pseudogene. The CDR3 consists of 15 residues. The CDR3 DNA reads TGTGCCAGCAGCAAAGGGACAGGTCAATCTAGCGAGCAGTACTTC. Its translation is CASSKGTGQSSEQYF.

The chain links TRBV9 to TRBJ1-1; 7 nucleotides line up with TRBD1. The CDR3 is 15 amino acids. The V gene end was trimmed by 3 bases and the J gene end by 1 base; junction bases not matched to a gene: 6. The germline V gene has CDR1 SGDLS and CDR2 YYNGEE. The CDR3 DNA reads as TGTGCCAGCAGCGGGCAGGGGGTCTCGAACACTGAAGCTTTCTTT. Encoded protein: CASSGQGVSNTEAFF.

This clone has only one observation. This CDR3 is CASSYSSGGPSYEQYF. For the CDR3, the DNA is TGTGCCAGCAGTTACTCCTCGGGGGGGCCCTCCTACGAGCAGTACTTC. The chain has TRBV7-9 and TRBJ2-7; 8 positions match TRBD2. From germline, CDR1 is SEHNR and CDR2 FQNEAQ (reference sequence). CDR3 length equals 16 residues. Trimming cost V 6 bases and J 0 bases; bases outside gene matches: 10.

This clone was counted between two and nine times. V gene TRBV18 combines with J gene TRBJ2-1; 13 nucleotides agree with TRBD2. CDR1 KGHSH and CDR2 LQKENI come from the germline V gene. The CDR3 covers 17 residues. Germline trimming cut 0 bases from V and 10 bases from J; bases unmatched to any gene: 9. The CDR3 region is CASSPPTGTSGMEEQFF. CDR3 nucleotide sequence: TGTGCCAGCTCACCACCCACCGGGACTAGCGGGATGGAGGAGCAGTTCTTC.

CDR3 nucleotides: TGTGCCAGCAGCTTAATTCTAGCGGGAGCCCCCAATGAGCAGTTCTTC. It codes for CASSLILAGAPNEQFF. The rearrangement links TRBV7-2 to TRBJ2-1; the match to TRBD2 covers 10 bases. Germline loops: CDR1 SGHTA, CDR2 FQGNSA. V shed 2 bases, J shed 6 bases, and the junction held 7 bases outside the gene matches. CDR3 size: 16 residues.

The chain uses TRBV30 and TRBJ2-1; TRBD1 aligns across 10 bases. The CDR3 covers 15 residues. Germline CDR1 and CDR2: GTSNPN and SVGIG (reference sequence). V shed 0 bases and J 6 bases; nucleotides not matched to a gene: 5. The CDR3 coding sequence is TGTGCCTGGAGTGTTGGGACAGGGGCTACCAATGAGCAGTTCTTC. Translation gives CAWSVGTGATNEQFF.